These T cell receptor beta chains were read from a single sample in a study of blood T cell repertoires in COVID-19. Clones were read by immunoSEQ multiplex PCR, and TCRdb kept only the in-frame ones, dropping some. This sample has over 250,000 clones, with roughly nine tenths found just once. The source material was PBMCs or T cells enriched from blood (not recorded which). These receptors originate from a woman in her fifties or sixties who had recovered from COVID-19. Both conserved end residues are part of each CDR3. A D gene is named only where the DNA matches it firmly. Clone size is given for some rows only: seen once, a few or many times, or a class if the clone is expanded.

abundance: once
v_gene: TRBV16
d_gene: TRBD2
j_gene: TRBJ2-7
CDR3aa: CASSQPSGSWEQYF
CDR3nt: TGTGCCAGCAGCCAACCTAGCGGGAGTTGGGAGCAGTACTTC

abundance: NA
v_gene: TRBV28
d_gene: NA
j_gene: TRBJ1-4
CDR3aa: CASSLVGATNEKLFF
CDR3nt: TGTGCCAGCAGTTTGGTGGGAGCAACTAATGAAAAACTGTTTTTT

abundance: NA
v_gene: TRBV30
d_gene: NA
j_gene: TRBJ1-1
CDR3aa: CAWSVKFGTEAFF
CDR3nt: TGTGCCTGGAGTGTAAAGTTCGGCACTGAAGCTTTCTTT

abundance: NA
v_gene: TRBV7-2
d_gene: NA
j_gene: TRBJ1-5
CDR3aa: CASSFLGQPQHF
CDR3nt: TGTGCCAGCAGCTTCCTAGGTCAGCCCCAGCATTTT

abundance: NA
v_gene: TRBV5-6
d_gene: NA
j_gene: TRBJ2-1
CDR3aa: CASSLELEQFF
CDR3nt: TGTGCCAGCAGCTTGGAGCTAGAGCAGTTCTTC

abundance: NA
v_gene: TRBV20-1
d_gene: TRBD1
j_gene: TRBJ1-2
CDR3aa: CSAWDRAGYTF
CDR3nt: TGCAGTGCTTGGGACAGGGCTGGCTACACCTTC

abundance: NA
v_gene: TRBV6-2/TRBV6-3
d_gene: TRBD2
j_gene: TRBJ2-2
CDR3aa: CASSLLAGDTGELFF
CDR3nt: TGTGCCAGCAGCCTACTAGCGGGAGACACCGGGGAGCTGTTTTTT

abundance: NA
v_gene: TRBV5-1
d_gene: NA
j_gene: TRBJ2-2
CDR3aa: CASSFFVTGELFF
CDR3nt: TGCGCCAGCAGCTTTTTCGTAACCGGGGAGCTGTTTTTT

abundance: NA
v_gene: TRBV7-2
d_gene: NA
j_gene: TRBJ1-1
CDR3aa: CASSFGVSEAFF
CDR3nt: TGTGCCAGCAGCTTCGGGGTTTCTGAAGCTTTCTTT

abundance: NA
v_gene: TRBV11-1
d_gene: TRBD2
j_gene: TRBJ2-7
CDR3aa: CASSLGLAATYEQYF
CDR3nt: TGTGCCAGCAGCTTAGGCCTAGCGGCTACCTACGAGCAGTACTTC

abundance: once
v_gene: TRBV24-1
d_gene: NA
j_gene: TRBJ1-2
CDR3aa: CATSDPQGRYGYTF
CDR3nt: TGTGCCACCAGTGACCCCCAGGGCCGCTATGGCTACACCTTC

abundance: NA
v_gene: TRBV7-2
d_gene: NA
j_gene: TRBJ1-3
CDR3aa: CASSLAGRSGNTIYF
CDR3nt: TGTGCCAGCAGCTTGGCCGGGAGATCTGGAAACACCATATATTTT

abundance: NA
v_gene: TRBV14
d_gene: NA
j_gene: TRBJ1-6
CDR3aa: CASSPREANSPLHF
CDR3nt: TGTGCCAGCAGTCCGAGGGAGGCGAATTCACCCCTCCACTTT

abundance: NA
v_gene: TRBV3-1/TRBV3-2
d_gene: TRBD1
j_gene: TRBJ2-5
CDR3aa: CASSQSSGTGLETQYF
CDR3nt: TGTGCCAGCAGCCAATCCTCCGGGACAGGGTTGGAGACCCAGTACTTC

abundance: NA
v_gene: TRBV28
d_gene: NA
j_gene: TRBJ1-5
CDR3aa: CASSTLVFPRGNQPQHF
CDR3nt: TGTGCCAGCAGCACCTTGGTCTTCCCTAGAGGGAATCAGCCCCAGCATTTT

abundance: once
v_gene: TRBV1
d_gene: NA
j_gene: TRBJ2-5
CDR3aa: CTSSLEVAGMETQYF
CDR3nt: TGCACCAGCAGCCTTGAAGTGGCGGGAATGGAGACCCAGTACTTC

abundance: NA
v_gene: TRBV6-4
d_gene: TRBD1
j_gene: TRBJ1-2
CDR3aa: CASSEGAGGYTF
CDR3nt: TGTGCCAGCAGCGAGGGGGCTGGTGGCTACACCTTC

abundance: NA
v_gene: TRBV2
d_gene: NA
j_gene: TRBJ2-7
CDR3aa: CASCPGMAERNEQYF
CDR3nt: TGTGCCAGCTGCCCCGGGATGGCCGAAAGGAACGAGCAGTACTTC

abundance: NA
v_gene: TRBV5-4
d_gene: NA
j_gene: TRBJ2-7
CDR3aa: CASSFGRGYEQYF
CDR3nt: TGTGCCAGCAGCTTCGGCAGGGGCTACGAGCAGTACTTC

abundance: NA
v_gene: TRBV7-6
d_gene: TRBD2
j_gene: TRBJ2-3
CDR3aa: CASSPWTSAQYF
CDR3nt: TGTGCCAGCAGCCCTTGGACTAGCGCGCAGTATTTT

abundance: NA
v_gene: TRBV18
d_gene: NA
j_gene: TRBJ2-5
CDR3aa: CASSPPSDSETQYF
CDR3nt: TGTGCCAGCTCACCACCCTCTGACTCAGAGACCCAGTACTTC

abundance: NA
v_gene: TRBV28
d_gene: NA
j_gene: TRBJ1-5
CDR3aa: CAASDSSTGNQPQHF
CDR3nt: TGTGCCGCTTCAGACAGTTCTACGGGCAATCAGCCCCAGCATTTT

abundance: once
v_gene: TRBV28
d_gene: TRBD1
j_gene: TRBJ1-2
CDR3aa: CASSLAGTAHLVNGYTF
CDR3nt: TGTGCCAGCAGTTTGGCCGGGACAGCCCATCTGGTCAATGGCTACACCTTC

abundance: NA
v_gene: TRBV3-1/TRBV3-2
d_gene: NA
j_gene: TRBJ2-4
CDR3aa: CASSPSNLRGGMKNIQYF
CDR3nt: TGTGCCAGCAGCCCATCCAATTTGCGGGGCGGGATGAAGAACATTCAGTACTTC

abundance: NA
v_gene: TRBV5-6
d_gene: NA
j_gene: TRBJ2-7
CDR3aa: CASSLFSASSYEQYF
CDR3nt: TGTGCCAGCAGCTTGTTTAGCGCCAGCTCCTACGAGCAGTACTTC

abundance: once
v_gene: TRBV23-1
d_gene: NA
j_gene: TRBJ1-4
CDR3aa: CASSQSLTEEKLFF
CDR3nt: TGCGCCAGCAGTCAATCGTTAACTGAAGAAAAACTGTTTTTT

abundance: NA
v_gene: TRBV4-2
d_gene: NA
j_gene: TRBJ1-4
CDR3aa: CASSQDQFGASSNEKLFF
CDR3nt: TGTGCCAGCAGCCAAGATCAGTTTGGGGCATCGAGTAATGAAAAACTGTTTTTT

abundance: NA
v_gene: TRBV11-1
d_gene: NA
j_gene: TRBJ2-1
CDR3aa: CASSLYYGPYNEQFF
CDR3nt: TGTGCCAGCAGCTTATATTACGGTCCCTACAATGAGCAGTTCTTC

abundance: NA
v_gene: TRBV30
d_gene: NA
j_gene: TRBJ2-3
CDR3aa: CAWSTRRDTDTQYF
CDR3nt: TGTGCCTGGAGTACGAGGCGGGACACAGATACGCAGTATTTT

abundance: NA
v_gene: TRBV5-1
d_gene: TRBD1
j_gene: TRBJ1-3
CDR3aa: CASSTQGAKGNTIYF
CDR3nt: TGCGCCAGCAGCACACAGGGGGCGAAAGGAAACACCATATATTTT

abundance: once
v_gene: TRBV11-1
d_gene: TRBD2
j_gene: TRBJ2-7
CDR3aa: CASSSGLADYYEQYF
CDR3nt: TGTGCCAGCAGCTCCGGACTAGCGGACTACTACGAGCAGTACTTC

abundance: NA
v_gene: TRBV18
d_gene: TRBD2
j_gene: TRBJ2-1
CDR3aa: CASSPPVLAGGQEQFF
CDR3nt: TGTGCCAGCTCACCACCGGTGCTAGCGGGAGGGCAGGAGCAGTTCTTC

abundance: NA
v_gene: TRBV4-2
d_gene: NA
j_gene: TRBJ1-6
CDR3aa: CASSQDRTAENSPLHF
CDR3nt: TGTGCCAGCAGCCAAGATAGGACAGCAGAGAATTCACCCCTCCACTTT

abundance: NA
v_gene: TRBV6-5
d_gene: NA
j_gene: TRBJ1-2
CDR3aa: CASSSPQGFGYTF
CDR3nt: TGTGCCAGCAGTTCACCCCAGGGTTTCGGCTACACCTTC

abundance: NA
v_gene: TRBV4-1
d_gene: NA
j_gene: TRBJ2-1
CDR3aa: CASSQDSGYNEQFF
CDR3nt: TGCGCCAGCAGCCAAGATAGCGGATACAATGAGCAGTTCTTC

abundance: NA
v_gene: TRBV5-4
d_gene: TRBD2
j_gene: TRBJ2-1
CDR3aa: CASSIGLAGGVDEQFF
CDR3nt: TGTGCCAGCAGCATTGGACTAGCGGGAGGTGTCGATGAGCAGTTCTTC

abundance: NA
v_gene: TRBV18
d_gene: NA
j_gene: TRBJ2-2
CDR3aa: CASSLGLPNTGELFF
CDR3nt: TGTGCCAGCTCACTTGGTCTACCGAACACCGGGGAGCTGTTTTTT

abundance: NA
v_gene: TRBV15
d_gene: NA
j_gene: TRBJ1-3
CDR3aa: CATSSYLSPGNTIYF
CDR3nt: TGTGCCACCAGCAGCTACCTGAGCCCTGGAAACACCATATATTTT

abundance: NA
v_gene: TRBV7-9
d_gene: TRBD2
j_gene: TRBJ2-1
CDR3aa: CASSPSTSGINEQFF
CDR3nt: TGTGCCAGCAGCCCGTCGACTAGCGGGATTAATGAGCAGTTCTTC

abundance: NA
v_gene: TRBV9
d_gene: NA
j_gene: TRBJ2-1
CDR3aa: CASTKTGSGISYNEQFF
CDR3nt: TGTGCCAGCACTAAAACGGGATCCGGGATCAGTTACAATGAGCAGTTCTTC

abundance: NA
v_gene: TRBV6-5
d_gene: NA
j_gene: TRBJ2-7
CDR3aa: CASSYGPSEQYF
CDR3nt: TGTGCCAGCAGTTATGGCCCTTCGGAGCAGTACTTC

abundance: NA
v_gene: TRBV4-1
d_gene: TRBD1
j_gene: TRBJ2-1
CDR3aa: CASSLLGQSYNEQFF
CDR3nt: TGCGCCAGCAGCCTATTGGGACAGAGCTACAATGAGCAGTTCTTC

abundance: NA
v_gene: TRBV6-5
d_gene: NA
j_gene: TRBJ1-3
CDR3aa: CASSPQGNGNTIYF
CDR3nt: TGTGCCAGCAGTCCACAGGGAAATGGAAACACCATATATTTT

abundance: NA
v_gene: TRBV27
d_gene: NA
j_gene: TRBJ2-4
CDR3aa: CASSLDRLAKNIQYF
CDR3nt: TGTGCCAGCAGTTTAGACAGACTAGCCAAAAACATTCAGTACTTC

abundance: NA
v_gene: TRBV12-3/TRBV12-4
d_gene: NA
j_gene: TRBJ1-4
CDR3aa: CASSYREKLFF
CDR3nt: TGTGCCAGCAGCTACAGAGAAAAACTGTTTTTT